Presented here are 8 T cell receptor beta chains from one specimen sequenced in a study of ipilimumab plus nivolumab after autologous stem cell transplantation. TCRdb keeps only in-frame clones here, not all; method: immunoSEQ multiplex PCR. The table has 15,000 to 20,000 clones, around 68% seen once. The material was PBMCs, obtained in a trial of ipilimumab plus nivolumab as post-transplant consolidation. These receptors were collected from a male donor with diffuse large B-cell lymphoma.

The V call is TRBV2, the J call TRBJ1-4, with D uncertain. This CDR3 comprises 11 residues. Trimming stripped 8 bases from V and 8 bases from J, with 9 bases between. Germline assignment: CDR1 SNHLY and CDR2 FYNNEI. The CDR3 DNA reads TGTGCCAGCGGGCCTCGGGAAAAACTGTTTTTT. Protein product: CASGPREKLFF.

The chain recombines TRBV11-1 with TRBJ2-1; D remains unclear. V was cut by 5 bases and J by 6 bases, with 8 bases left in between. The CDR3 loop spans 12 amino acids. Looked up from germline, CDR1 is SGHAT and CDR2 is FQDESV (reference sequence). The CDR3 is CASSRGSNEQFF. The CDR3 nucleotides are TGTGCCAGCAGCAGAGGTTCCAATGAGCAGTTCTTC.

The chain recombines TRBV7-8 with TRBJ2-2; 7 bases map to TRBD1. Per germline, CDR1 SGHVS and CDR2 FQNEAQ. The CDR3 is 18 residues long. Trimming cost V 3 bases and J 6 bases; bases outside gene matches: 16. The CDR3 region has the DNA TGTGCCAGCAGCTTGGGCCTGAGGACAGGTTCCCTGCCCGGGGAGCTGTTTTTT. As protein: CASSLGLRTGSLPGELFF.

This chain joins TRBV28 and TRBJ2-1, with D perhaps TRBD2 (6 bases). Trimming shortened V by 3 bases and J by 5 bases, and 11 bases separated the two germline ends. Germline V lookup: CDR1 MDHEN, CDR2 SYDVKM. The CDR3 runs to 14 residues. This chain's CDR3 is CASSFPGGNNEQFF. The CDR3 bases are TGTGCCAGCAGTTTCCCCGGGGGTAACAATGAGCAGTTCTTC.

The chain carries TRBV27 and TRBJ2-7, with D tentatively TRBD1 (6 bases). The V end was cut by 2 bases, the J end by 2 bases, with 10 bases between. Looked up from germline, CDR1 is MNHEY and CDR2 is SMNVEV (reference sequence). This CDR3 is built from 14 residues. CDR3 loop: CASSLDRYTYEQYF. The CDR3 nucleotides read TGTGCCAGCAGTTTAGACAGGTACACCTACGAGCAGTACTTC.

This chain uses TRBV7-9 with TRBJ1-2, with no clear D. The V end lost 5 bases, the J end lost 5 bases, and 9 bases lay between the germline ends. This CDR3 contains 12 residues. Germline values: CDR1 SEHNR, CDR2 FQNEAQ (reference sequence). The CDR3 loop is CASSPSGYGYTF. The DNA for the CDR3 is TGTGCCAGCAGCCCCTCCGGGTATGGCTACACCTTC.

The genes are TRBV15 and TRBJ2-3; the D call may be TRBD1 or TRBD2 (6 bases each). The germline CDR1 and CDR2 sequences are LNHNV and YYDKDF (reference sequence). This CDR3 spans 16 amino acids. V shed 3 bases and J shed 5 bases, with 18 bases lying between them. CDR3 sequence (DNA): TGTGCCACCAGCAGCGGGCGTGAGGGGGGCGGAGATACGCAGTATTTT. Translation gives CATSSGREGGGDTQYF.

The chain recombines TRBV7-2 with TRBJ1-2, with TRBD1 matching 9 bases. CDR3 length: 17 amino acids. V dropped 5 bases and J dropped 2; count of bases not matched to a gene: 12. Germline V gene data show CDR1 as SGHTA and CDR2 as FQGNSA. CDR3 sequence: CASSRPGTGIVNYGYTF. CDR3 sequence (DNA): TGTGCCAGCAGCCGCCCGGGGACAGGGATTGTGAACTATGGCTACACCTTC.